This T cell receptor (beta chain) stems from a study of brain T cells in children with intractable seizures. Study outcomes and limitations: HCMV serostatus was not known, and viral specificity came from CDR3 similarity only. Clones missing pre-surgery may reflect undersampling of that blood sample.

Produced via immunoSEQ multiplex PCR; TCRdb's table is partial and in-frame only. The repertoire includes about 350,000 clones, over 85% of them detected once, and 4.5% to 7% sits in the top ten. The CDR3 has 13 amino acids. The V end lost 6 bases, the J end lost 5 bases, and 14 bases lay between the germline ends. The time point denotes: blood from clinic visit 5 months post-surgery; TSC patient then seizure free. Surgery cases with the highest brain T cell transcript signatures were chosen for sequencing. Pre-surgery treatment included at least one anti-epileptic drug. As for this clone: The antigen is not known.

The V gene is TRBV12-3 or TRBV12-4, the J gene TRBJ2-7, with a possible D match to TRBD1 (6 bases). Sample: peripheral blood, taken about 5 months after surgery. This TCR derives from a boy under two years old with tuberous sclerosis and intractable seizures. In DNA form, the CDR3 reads TGTGCCAGCAGAGGGGGTATTTGGGACGAGCAGTACTTC. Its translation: CASRGGIWDEQYF.